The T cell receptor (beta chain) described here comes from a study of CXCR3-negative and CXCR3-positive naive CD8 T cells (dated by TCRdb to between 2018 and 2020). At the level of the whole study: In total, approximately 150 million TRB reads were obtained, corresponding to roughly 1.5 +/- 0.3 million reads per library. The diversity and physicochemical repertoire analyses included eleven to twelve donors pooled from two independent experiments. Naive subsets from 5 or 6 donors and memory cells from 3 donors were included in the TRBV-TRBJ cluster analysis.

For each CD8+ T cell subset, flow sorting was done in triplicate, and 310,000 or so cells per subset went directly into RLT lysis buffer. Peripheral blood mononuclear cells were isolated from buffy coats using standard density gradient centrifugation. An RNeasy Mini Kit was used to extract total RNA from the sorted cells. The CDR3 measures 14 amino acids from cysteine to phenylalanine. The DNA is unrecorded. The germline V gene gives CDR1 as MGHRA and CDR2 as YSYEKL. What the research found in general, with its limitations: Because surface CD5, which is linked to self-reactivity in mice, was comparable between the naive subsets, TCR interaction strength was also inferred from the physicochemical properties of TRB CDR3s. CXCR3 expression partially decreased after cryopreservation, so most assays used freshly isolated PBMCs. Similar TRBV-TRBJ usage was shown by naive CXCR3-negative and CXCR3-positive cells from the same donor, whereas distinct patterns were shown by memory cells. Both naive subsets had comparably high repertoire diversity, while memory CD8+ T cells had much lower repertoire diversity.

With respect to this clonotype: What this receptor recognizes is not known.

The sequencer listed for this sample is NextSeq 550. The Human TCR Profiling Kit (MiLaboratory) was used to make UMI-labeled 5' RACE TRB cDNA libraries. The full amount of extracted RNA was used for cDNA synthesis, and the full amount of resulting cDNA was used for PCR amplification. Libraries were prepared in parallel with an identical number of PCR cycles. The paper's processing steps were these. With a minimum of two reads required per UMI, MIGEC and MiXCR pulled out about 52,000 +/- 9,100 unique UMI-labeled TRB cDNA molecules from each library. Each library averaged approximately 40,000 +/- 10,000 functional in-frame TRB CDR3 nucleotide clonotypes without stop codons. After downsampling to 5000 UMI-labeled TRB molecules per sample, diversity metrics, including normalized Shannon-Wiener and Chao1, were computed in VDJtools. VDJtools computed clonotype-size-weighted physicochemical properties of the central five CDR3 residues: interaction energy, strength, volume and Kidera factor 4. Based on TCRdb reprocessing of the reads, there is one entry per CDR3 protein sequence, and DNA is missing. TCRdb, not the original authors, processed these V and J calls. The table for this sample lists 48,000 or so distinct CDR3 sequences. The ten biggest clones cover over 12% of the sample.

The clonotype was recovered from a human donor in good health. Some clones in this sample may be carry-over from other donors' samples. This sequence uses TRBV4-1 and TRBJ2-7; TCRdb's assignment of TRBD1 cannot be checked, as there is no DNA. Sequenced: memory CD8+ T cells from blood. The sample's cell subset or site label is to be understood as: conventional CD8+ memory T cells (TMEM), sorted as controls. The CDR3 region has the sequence CASSQATTGLEQYF.